The 29 T cell receptor beta chains in this list originate from one sample, sequenced in a study of blood T cell repertoires in COVID-19. Sequencing used immunoSEQ multiplex PCR; TCRdb keeps in-frame clones, though not all of them. The sample yields roughly 250,000 clones, around 89% seen once. What was sequenced was peripheral blood. These receptors originate from a man aged 55-75 years who had recovered from COVID-19.

V usage is TRBV12-5 and J usage is TRBJ1-2; TRBD1 matches 9 bases. CDR3 length equals 18 residues. The ends lost 0 bases at V and 1 base at J; junction bases unmatched: 9. Germline CDR1 and CDR2: LGHNT and FRNRAP. The CDR3: CASGLVMGQGVFNYGYTF. CDR3 in DNA: TGTGCTAGTGGTTTGGTAATGGGACAGGGCGTCTTTAACTATGGCTACACCTTC.

The table lists this clone with a count of one. The chain uses TRBV29-1 and TRBJ1-4; a weak D match, TRBD1 (5 bases). There are 12 residues in the CDR3. V lost 4 bases and J 4 bases, leaving 7 bases between the germline ends. Germline V gene sequence: CDR1 SQVTM, CDR2 ANQGSEA. CDR3 loop: CSVGQLNEKLFF. CDR3 coding DNA: TGCAGCGTTGGACAGCTTAATGAAAAACTGTTTTTT.

V and J are TRBV19 and TRBJ1-1, with D perhaps TRBD1 (6 bases). With 8 bases removed from V and 4 bases from J, the gap between germline ends came to 17 bases. This CDR3 is 14 amino acids long. From germline, CDR1 is LNHDA and CDR2 SQIVND (reference sequence). CDR3 protein: CASRGGGAGTEAFF. As DNA, the CDR3 is TGTGCCAGTCGGGGAGGGGGGGCAGGCACTGAAGCTTTCTTT.

This chain uses TRBV18 with TRBJ1-5; 9 bases are a match to TRBD1. The CDR3 loop spans 16 amino acids. Per germline, CDR1 KGHSH and CDR2 LQKENI. Trimming took 6 bases from V and 6 from J; bases not matched to a gene: 12. Written as DNA, the CDR3 is TGTGCCAGCTCGCCCACCCGGGGACAGGGTGGTCAGCCCCAGCATTTT. Its protein is CASSPTRGQGGQPQHF.

The chain recombines TRBV19 with TRBJ1-1; perhaps TRBD1 as D (5 bases). V was shortened by 1 base and J by 11 bases, with 11 bases between the two germline ends. Germline CDR1 is LNHDA and CDR2 is SQIVND (reference sequence). The length of the CDR3 is 12 residues. The CDR3, as DNA: TGTGCCAGTAGTATAGTGGAGGGGCAGGCTTTCTTT. Protein: CASSIVEGQAFF.

The table lists this clone with a count of one. This chain links TRBV2 with TRBJ2-1, with TRBD2 matching over 7 bases. The germline V gene has CDR1 SNHLY and CDR2 FYNNEI. CDR3 length equals 15 residues. V gave up 6 bases and J gave up 0 bases; unmatched junction bases: 5. The DNA for the CDR3 is TGTGCCAGCAGCCTCGGGGGGTCCTCCTACAATGAGCAGTTCTTC. Protein product: CASSLGGSSYNEQFF.

The V gene is TRBV7-8, the J gene TRBJ2-7; 7 bases fit TRBD2. Germline V CDR1 and CDR2: SGHVS, FQNEAQ. The CDR3 has 15 amino acids. Trimming removed 1 base from V and 7 bases from J; junction bases left unmatched: 10. Written as DNA, the CDR3 is TGTGCCAGCAGCTTAGGGTGGCGGACTAGGGGTGAGCAGTACTTC. Translation gives CASSLGWRTRGEQYF.

The chain carries TRBV5-1 and TRBJ1-1; no clear D gene. Trimming removed 4 bases at V and 0 bases at J, with 7 bases between. CDR1 and CDR2 (germline): SGHRS, YFSETQ. CDR3 length: 13 residues. CDR3 loop: CASSPQMNTEAFF. As DNA, the CDR3 is TGCGCCAGCAGCCCTCAGATGAACACTGAAGCTTTCTTT.

The genes are TRBV7-3 and TRBJ2-3; tentatively, D is TRBD2 (6 bases). The CDR3 consists of 15 residues. Germline lookup yields CDR1 SGHTA and CDR2 FQGTGA. Trimming left V 2 bases short and J 3 bases short, with 12 bases between. CDR3 in amino acids: CASSLERGRTDTQYF. CDR3 nucleotide sequence: TGTGCCAGCAGCTTAGAACGGGGGAGGACAGATACGCAGTATTTT.

The chain uses TRBV7-9 and TRBJ2-1; TRBD2 is a possible D gene (6 bases). V was shortened by 4 bases and J by 9 bases, with 16 bases between the two germline ends. This CDR3 contains 14 residues. Germline V gives CDR1 SEHNR, CDR2 FQNEAQ (reference sequence). This CDR3 is CASSWGDARFEQFF. In DNA form, the CDR3 reads TGTGCCAGCAGCTGGGGGGACGCCCGGTTTGAGCAGTTCTTC.

This clone was observed once. This rearrangement joins TRBV6-5 to TRBJ2-7, with 8 bases lining up with TRBD1. The J segment lost 2 bases and the V segment lost 7 bases, leaving 10 bases of the junction unmatched. This CDR3 is 15 amino acids long. Germline V CDR1 and CDR2: MNHEY, SVGAGI. The CDR3 DNA reads TGTGCCAGCATTTCTCTCCAGGGGGCTACCTACGAGCAGTACTTC. Protein product: CASISLQGATYEQYF.

The chain uses TRBV6-5 and TRBJ1-2, with 9 bases identical to TRBD1. The length of the CDR3 is 14 residues. Per germline, CDR1 MNHEY and CDR2 SVGAGI. J was trimmed by 4 bases and V by 6 bases; bases with no gene match: 6. CDR3 nucleotide sequence: TGTGCCAGCAGCAGACAGGGGGGGGTCTATGGCTACACCTTC. Its translation: CASSRQGGVYGYTF.

The chain combines TRBV11-2 with TRBJ1-4; 7 positions agree with TRBD1. Germline loops: CDR1 SGHAT, CDR2 FQNNGV. The CDR3 has 14 residues. V lost 5 bases and J lost 8; bases outside the gene matches: 8. This CDR3 is CASSQGDSQEKLFF. The CDR3 nucleotides read TGTGCCAGCAGCCAGGGGGACAGTCAAGAAAAACTGTTTTTT.

This chain uses TRBV18 with TRBJ2-1, with D tentatively TRBD1 (5 bases). Germline V CDR1 and CDR2: KGHSH, LQKENI. Deletions cut 5 bases from V and 4 bases from J, with 12 bases between. This CDR3 spans 14 amino acids. The CDR3 DNA follows: TGTGCCAGCTCAGCGACAGCAAGTTACAATGAGCAGTTCTTC. Translated: CASSATASYNEQFF.

The rearrangement links TRBV13 to TRBJ2-7; D might be TRBD2 (6 bases). Deletions cut 5 bases from V and 0 bases from J, with 20 bases between. Germline-derived CDR1 and CDR2 are PRHDT and FYEKMQ (reference sequence). This CDR3 has 17 residues. CDR3 amino acids: CASSPPWGDVRSYEQYF. The CDR3 DNA reads as TGTGCCAGCAGCCCACCCTGGGGGGACGTACGCTCCTACGAGCAGTACTTC.

This CDR3 is CASSISVHSGETQYF. The CDR3 DNA reads TGTGCCAGTAGTATATCAGTTCATAGCGGGGAGACCCAGTACTTC. The V gene is TRBV19, the J gene TRBJ2-5; 7 positions agree with TRBD2. V trimming: 2 bases; J trimming: 5 bases; junction bases outside the gene matches: 8. CDR3 length: 15 residues. CDR1 LNHDA and CDR2 SQIVND come from the germline V gene (reference sequence).

The chain has TRBV27 and TRBJ2-6; 7 positions agree with TRBD1. Trimming removed 6 bases from V and 0 bases from J; junction bases left unmatched: 8. The CDR3 has 17 residues. CDR1 and CDR2 (germline): MNHEY, SMNVEV (reference sequence). The CDR3 coding sequence is TGTGCCAGCAGCAAACAGGGGTCTACCTCTGGGGCCAACGTCCTGACTTTC. Its protein is CASSKQGSTSGANVLTF.

This rearrangement joins TRBV5-4 to TRBJ2-5; 10 nucleotides agree with TRBD2. The ends lost 4 bases at V and 1 base at J; junction bases unmatched: 4. The germline V gene has CDR1 SGHNT and CDR2 YYREEE (reference sequence). The CDR3 covers 15 residues. The CDR3 DNA reads TGTGCCAGCAGCCCCATAGCGGGGGGCCAAGAGACCCAGTACTTC. This codes for CASSPIAGGQETQYF. Full variable domain (missing parts from reference TRBV5-4 and TRBJ2-5): ETGVTQSPTHLIKTRGQQVTLRCSSQSGHNTVSWYQQALGQGPQFIFQYYREEENGRGNFPPRFSGLQFPNYSSELNVNALELDDSALYLCASSPIAGGQETQYFGPGTRLLVL.

The rearrangement uses TRBV6-4 and TRBJ2-1; 10 positions match TRBD2. V was pared by 1 base and J by 5 bases, with 5 bases of the junction left unmatched. The germline V gene encodes CDR1 MRHNA and CDR2 SNTAGT. This CDR3 is 16 amino acids long. The CDR3 sequence: CASSDFQRGGNNEQFF. CDR3 sequence (DNA): TGTGCCAGCAGTGACTTCCAGCGGGGGGGTAACAATGAGCAGTTCTTC.

This clone occurred once. This chain uses TRBV11-3 with TRBJ2-3, with 9 bases aligning to TRBD1. CDR3 length: 17 residues. Germline V lookup: CDR1 SGHNT, CDR2 YENEEA. V lost 4 bases to trimming and J lost 2 bases; unmatched junction nucleotides: 10. CDR3 protein: CASSSSLGQGDTDTQYF. In DNA form, the CDR3 reads TGTGCCAGCAGCTCGAGCTTGGGACAGGGCGACACAGATACGCAGTATTTT.

This chain uses TRBV7-2 with TRBJ2-2, with D unclear. The CDR3 length is 15 residues. V was shortened by 1 base and J by 4 bases, with 10 bases between the two germline ends. Germline V gene data show CDR1 as SGHTA and CDR2 as FQGNSA. CDR3 coding DNA: TGTGCCAGCAGCTTAGTACGCTCACTCACCGGGGAGCTGTTTTTT. This gives the protein CASSLVRSLTGELFF.

This sequence joins TRBV18 and TRBJ2-7; 7 bases agree with TRBD1. V was pared by 6 bases and J by 0 bases, with 5 bases of the junction left unmatched. The CDR3 has 14 residues. CDR1 KGHSH and CDR2 LQKENI come from the germline V gene. CDR3 loop: CASSQQGSSYEQYF. DNA for the CDR3: TGTGCCAGCTCTCAACAGGGGAGCTCCTACGAGCAGTACTTC.

The gene calls are TRBV19 and TRBJ1-1, with a possible D match to TRBD1 (5 bases). The V end lost 2 bases, the J end lost 5 bases, and 15 bases lay between the germline ends. CDR1 and CDR2 (germline): LNHDA, SQIVND (reference sequence). The CDR3 has 15 amino acids. DNA of the CDR3: TGTGCCAGTAGTATAAGTCCCCGGACACATACTGAAGCTTTCTTT. The encoded protein is CASSISPRTHTEAFF.

V gene TRBV10-1 combines with J gene TRBJ2-2; 9 positions agree with TRBD1. The CDR3 is 18 residues long. Germline V gene sequence: CDR1 WNHNN, CDR2 SYGVQD (reference sequence). The ends lost 1 base at V and 7 bases at J; junction bases unmatched: 13. The CDR3 sequence: CASSEFMVGQGTDGELFF. The CDR3 DNA follows: TGCGCCAGCAGTGAGTTTATGGTGGGACAGGGAACCGACGGGGAGCTGTTTTTT.

The chain employs TRBV5-1 and TRBJ2-3, with D possibly being TRBD2 (6 bases). The CDR3 loop spans 14 amino acids. Trimming took 6 bases from V and 0 from J, leaving 11 bases between them. Germline V gene sequence: CDR1 SGHRS, CDR2 YFSETQ. The DNA of the CDR3 is TGCGCCAGCAACCGACTAGAAAGCACAGATACGCAGTATTTT. Residues: CASNRLESTDTQYF.

This clone came up once. The CDR3 is CASSLLAGVTSTDTQYF. Here the CDR3 DNA reads TGTGCCAGCAGCTTACTAGCGGGGGTGACTAGCACAGATACGCAGTATTTT. This chain links TRBV7-3 with TRBJ2-3; 10 nucleotides match TRBD2. V trimming: 2 bases; J trimming: 0 bases; junction bases outside the gene matches: 5. The CDR3 contains 17 residues. Germline loops: CDR1 SGHTA, CDR2 FQGTGA.

CDR3: CASSLGRQGGRTGELFF. Written as DNA, the CDR3 is TGCGCCAGCAGCTTGGGACGACAGGGCGGAAGGACCGGGGAGCTGTTTTTT. The gene calls are TRBV5-1 and TRBJ2-2; 7 bases match TRBD1. The germline V gene encodes CDR1 SGHRS and CDR2 YFSETQ. This CDR3 contains 17 residues. The V and J ends lost 0 bases and 5 bases, in that order; junction bases with no gene match: 10.

This chain joins TRBV12-3 or TRBV12-4 and TRBJ2-1, with TRBD1 identical over 7 bases. The CDR3 covers 12 residues. V was pared by 6 bases and J by 7 bases, with 3 bases of the junction left unmatched. CDR3 region: CASSSRGNEQFF. DNA of the CDR3: TGTGCCAGCAGCAGCAGGGGGAATGAGCAGTTCTTC.

The chain couples TRBV19 to TRBJ1-4; D possibly corresponds to TRBD1 (6 bases). The CDR3 length is 14 residues. V was trimmed by 10 bases and J by 0 bases, leaving 12 bases between them. Germline V gene lookup returns CDR1 LNHDA and CDR2 SQIVND (reference sequence). DNA for the CDR3: TGTGCCACCAGCGGGACACCAACTAATGAAAAACTGTTTTTT. Its protein product is CATSGTPTNEKLFF. The entire variable domain, with the rest obtained from reference TRBV19 and TRBJ1-4, is as follows: DGGITQSPKYLFRKEGQNVTLSCEQNLNHDAMYWYRQDPGQGLRLIYYSQIVNDFQKGDIAEGYSVSREKKESFPLTVTSAQKNPTAFYLCATSGTPTNEKLFFGSGTQLSVL.